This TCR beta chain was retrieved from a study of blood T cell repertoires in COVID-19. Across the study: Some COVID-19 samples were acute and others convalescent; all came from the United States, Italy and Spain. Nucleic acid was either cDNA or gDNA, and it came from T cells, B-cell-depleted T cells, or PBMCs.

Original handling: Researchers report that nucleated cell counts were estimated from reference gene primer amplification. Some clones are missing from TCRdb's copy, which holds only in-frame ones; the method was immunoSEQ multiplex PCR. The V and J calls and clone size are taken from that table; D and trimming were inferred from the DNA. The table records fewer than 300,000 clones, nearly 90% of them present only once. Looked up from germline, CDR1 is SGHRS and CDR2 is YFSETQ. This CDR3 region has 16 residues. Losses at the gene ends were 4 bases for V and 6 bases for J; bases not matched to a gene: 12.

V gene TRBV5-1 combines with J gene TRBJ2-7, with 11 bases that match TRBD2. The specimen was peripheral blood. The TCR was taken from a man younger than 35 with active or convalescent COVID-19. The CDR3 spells CASSPGLAGGPSEQYF. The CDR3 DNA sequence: TGCGCCAGCAGCCCGGGGCTAGCGGGGGGACCCTCCGAGCAGTACTTC.